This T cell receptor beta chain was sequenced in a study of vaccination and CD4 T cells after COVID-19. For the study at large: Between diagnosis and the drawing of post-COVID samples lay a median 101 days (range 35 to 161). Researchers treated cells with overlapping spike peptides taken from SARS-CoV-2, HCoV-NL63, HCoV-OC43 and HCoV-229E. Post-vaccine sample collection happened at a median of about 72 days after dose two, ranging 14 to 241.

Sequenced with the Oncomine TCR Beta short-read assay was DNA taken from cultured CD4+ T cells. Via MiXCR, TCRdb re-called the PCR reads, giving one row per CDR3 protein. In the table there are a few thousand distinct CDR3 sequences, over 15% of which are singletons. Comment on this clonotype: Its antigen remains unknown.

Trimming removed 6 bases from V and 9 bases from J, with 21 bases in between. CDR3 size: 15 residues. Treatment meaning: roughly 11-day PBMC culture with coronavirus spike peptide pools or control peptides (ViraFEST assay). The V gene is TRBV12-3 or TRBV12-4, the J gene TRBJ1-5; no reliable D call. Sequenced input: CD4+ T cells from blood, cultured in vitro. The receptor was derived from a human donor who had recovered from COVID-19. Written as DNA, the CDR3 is TGTGCCAGCAGCCTAGGGCCAGACAAGGGTCGGCCCCAGCATTTT. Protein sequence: CASSLGPDKGRPQHF.